The 15 T cell receptor beta chains below were found in one sample sequenced in a study of OX40 agonist ivuxolimab in advanced cancers. The protocol used for the library was the immunoSEQ multiplex PCR assay. TCRdb carries this immuneACCESS record with in-frame sequences only. Its versions omit some clonotypes, under half of them owing to an unresolved V gene in the studies checked, with the rest unexplained. This sample comprises tens of thousands of clones, roughly 83% of them detected only once. The biggest ten clones account for 13% of the sample. The sequenced sample was CD4+ or CD8+ T cells sorted from blood, obtained in a trial of the OX40 agonist ivuxolimab. These receptors came from an adult with an advanced solid tumor such as melanoma, head and neck, liver or kidney cancer.

The CDR3 reads CASSQQGRGGLSGNTIYF. CDR3 sequence (DNA): TGTGCCAGCAGCCAACAGGGGCGTGGGGGGCTCTCTGGAAACACCATATATTTT. This chain uses TRBV7-2 with TRBJ1-3; 7 bases line up with TRBD1. The germline V gene encodes CDR1 SGHTA and CDR2 FQGNSA. The CDR3 totals 18 residues. J lost 0 bases, V lost 5 bases, and 13 bases had no gene match.

As for this clone: The same CDR3 arises from other DNA sequences in this sample as well. DNA for the CDR3: TGTGCCAGCAGTGACCAGGGGGGTAATGAAAAACTGTTTTTT. Its translation: CASSDQGGNEKLFF. The chain is built from TRBV6-1 and TRBJ1-4, with 7 bases aligning to TRBD1. CDR3 length: 14 residues. Per the germline V gene, CDR1 is MNHNS and CDR2 is SASEGT. Unmatched junction bases numbered 2, after V lost 3 bases and J lost 4 bases.

The chain carries TRBV21-1 and TRBJ2-2; TRBD2 is the table's D call and was not checked against the DNA. TRBV21-1 is flagged as a pseudogene. The CDR3 consists of 17 residues. CDR3 protein: CASSKTGLAGGREELFF. The CDR3 DNA follows: TGTGCCAGCAGCAAGACGGGACTAGCGGGAGGAAGGGAGGAGCTGTTTTTT.

In this sample, this clone turned up once. For the CDR3, the DNA is TGTGCCAGTAGTGCACATCCGTATGAGCAGTTCTTC. This codes for CASSAHPYEQFF. The chain uses TRBV19 and TRBJ2-1; D gene uncertain. With 5 bases removed from V and 8 bases from J, the gap between germline ends came to 10 bases. Germline V lookup: CDR1 LNHDA, CDR2 SQIVND (reference sequence). The CDR3 extends over 12 amino acids.

The V gene is TRBV5-1, the J gene TRBJ1-3, with TRBD1 matching over 7 bases. The V gene end was trimmed by 3 bases and the J gene end by 0 bases; junction bases not matched to a gene: 3. Germline assignment: CDR1 SGHRS and CDR2 YFSETQ. The CDR3 totals 15 residues. CDR3 bases: TGCGCCAGCAGCTCCGGGACAGTCTCTGGAAACACCATATATTTT. Its translation: CASSSGTVSGNTIYF. The full variable domain, its missing parts supplied by reference TRBV5-1 and TRBJ1-3, is KAGVTQTPRYLIKTRGQQVTLSCSPISGHRSVSWYQQTPGQGLQFLFEYFSETQRNKGNFPGRFSGRQFSNSRSEMNVSTLELGDSALYLCASSSGTVSGNTIYFGEGSWLTVV.

The chain is built from TRBV6-6 and TRBJ1-1, with D perhaps TRBD1 (6 bases). This CDR3 comprises 15 residues. Germline CDR1 reads MNHNY; CDR2 reads SVGAGI (reference sequence). V was clipped by 6 bases and J by 1 base, with 15 bases between them. DNA for the CDR3: TGTGCCAGCAGCCCTAAGCAGGGGAGGAACACTGAAGCTTTCTTT. As protein: CASSPKQGRNTEAFF.

The chain recombines TRBV5-6 with TRBJ2-1; D is perhaps TRBD2 (5 bases). V was trimmed by 2 bases and J by 1 base, leaving 13 bases between them. The CDR3 extends over 16 amino acids. CDR1 SGHDT and CDR2 YYEEEE come from the germline V gene. CDR3 sequence: CASSFSSLGSYNEQFF. CDR3 bases: TGTGCCAGCAGCTTTTCTAGCCTAGGTTCCTACAATGAGCAGTTCTTC.

CDR3 region: CSAKKGTGGTDTQYF. CDR3 DNA sequence: TGCAGCGCAAAGAAGGGGACAGGGGGCACAGATACGCAGTATTTT. The gene calls are TRBV29-1 and TRBJ2-3; TRBD1 matches at 10 bases. V was pared by 7 bases and J by 1 base, with 8 bases of the junction left unmatched. This CDR3 is 15 amino acids long. Germline values: CDR1 SQVTM, CDR2 ANQGSEA.

The chain links TRBV5-1 to TRBJ1-3, with 9 bases identical to TRBD1. The germline V gene has CDR1 SGHRS and CDR2 YFSETQ. V shed 5 bases, J shed 2 bases, and the junction held 8 bases outside the gene matches. CDR3 size: 16 residues. CDR3 residues: CASSSGTGFTGNTIYF. The CDR3 DNA reads TGCGCCAGCAGTTCCGGGACAGGGTTCACTGGAAACACCATATATTTT.

The chain joins TRBV28 to TRBJ2-7; 8 positions agree with TRBD2. This CDR3 is built from 16 residues. V lost 6 bases and J lost 1; bases outside the gene matches: 11. CDR1 is MDHEN, CDR2 SYDVKM, per germline. CDR3 nucleotide sequence: TGTGCCAGCAGACGCGCTCTAGCGGGTACTTCCTACGAGCAGTACTTC. Residues: CASRRALAGTSYEQYF. Using reference TRBV28 and TRBJ2-7 for the parts outside the CDR3, the full variable domain is DVKVTQSSRYLVKRTGEKVFLECVQDMDHENMFWYRQDPGLGLRLIYFSYDVKMKEKGDIPEGYSVSREKKERFSLILESASTNQTSMYLCASRRALAGTSYEQYFGPGTRLTVT.

The CDR3 DNA sequence: TGCAGCGTTGAGGCAAACTATGGCTACACCTTC. This encodes CSVEANYGYTF. The chain combines TRBV29-1 with TRBJ1-2; no clear D gene. The germline V gene encodes CDR1 SQVTM and CDR2 ANQGSEA. V dropped 3 bases and J dropped 2 bases, with 4 bases sitting between them. This CDR3 is built from 11 residues. Full variable domain (remainder filled in from reference TRBV29-1 and TRBJ1-2): SAVISQKPSRDICQRGTSLTIQCQVDSQVTMMFWYRQQPGQSLTLIATANQGSEATYESGFVIDKFPISRPNLTFSTLTVSNMSPEDSSIYLCSVEANYGYTFGSGTRLTVV.

The CDR3 spells CASRDRGRETQYF. In nucleotides, the CDR3 is TGTGCCTCACGGGACAGGGGTCGAGAGACCCAGTACTTC. The genes are TRBV30 and TRBJ2-5, with 10 bases aligning to TRBD1. With V trimmed by 7 bases and J by 4 bases, 6 bases remained unmatched. Per germline, CDR1 GTSNPN and CDR2 SVGIG (reference sequence). The CDR3 contains 13 residues.

The chain recombines TRBV27 with TRBJ2-3, with D maybe TRBD2 (6 bases). V lost 2 bases and J lost 2, with 23 bases in between. The CDR3 is 19 amino acids. Looked up from germline, CDR1 is MNHEY and CDR2 is SMNVEV (reference sequence). The CDR3 here is CASSLEGPVRRDITDTQYF. DNA of the CDR3: TGTGCCAGCAGTTTAGAGGGTCCCGTGCGGCGGGATATCACAGATACGCAGTATTTT.

This CDR3 is CASSTRTSGNNEQFF. CDR3 nucleotides: TGTGCCAGCAGCACTCGGACTAGCGGGAACAATGAGCAGTTCTTC. This chain uses TRBV21-1 with TRBJ2-1; the D call of TRBD2 is as the table states it, not checked on the DNA. TRBV21-1 is a listed pseudogene. The CDR3 has 15 amino acids.

This chain uses TRBV5-1 with TRBJ1-5; 10 positions agree with TRBD1. This CDR3 spans 14 amino acids. V dropped 4 bases and J dropped 7; count of bases not matched to a gene: 5. CDR1 and CDR2 (germline): SGHRS, YFSETQ. The CDR3 sequence: CASSPGTGEQPQHF. In nucleotides, the CDR3 is TGCGCCAGCAGCCCCGGGACAGGGGAGCAGCCCCAGCATTTT.